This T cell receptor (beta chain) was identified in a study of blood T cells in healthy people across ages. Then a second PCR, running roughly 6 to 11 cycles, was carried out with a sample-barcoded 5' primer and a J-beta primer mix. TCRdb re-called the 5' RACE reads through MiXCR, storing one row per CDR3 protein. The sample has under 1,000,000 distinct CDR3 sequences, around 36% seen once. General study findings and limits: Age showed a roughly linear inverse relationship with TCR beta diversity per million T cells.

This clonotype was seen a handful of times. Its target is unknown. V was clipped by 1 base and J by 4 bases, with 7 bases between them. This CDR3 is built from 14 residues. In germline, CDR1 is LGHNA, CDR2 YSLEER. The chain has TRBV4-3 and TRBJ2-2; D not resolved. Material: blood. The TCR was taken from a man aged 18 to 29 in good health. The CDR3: CASSQGKGTGELFF. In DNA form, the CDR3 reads TGCGCCAGCAGCCAAGGGAAGGGCACCGGGGAGCTGTTTTTT.